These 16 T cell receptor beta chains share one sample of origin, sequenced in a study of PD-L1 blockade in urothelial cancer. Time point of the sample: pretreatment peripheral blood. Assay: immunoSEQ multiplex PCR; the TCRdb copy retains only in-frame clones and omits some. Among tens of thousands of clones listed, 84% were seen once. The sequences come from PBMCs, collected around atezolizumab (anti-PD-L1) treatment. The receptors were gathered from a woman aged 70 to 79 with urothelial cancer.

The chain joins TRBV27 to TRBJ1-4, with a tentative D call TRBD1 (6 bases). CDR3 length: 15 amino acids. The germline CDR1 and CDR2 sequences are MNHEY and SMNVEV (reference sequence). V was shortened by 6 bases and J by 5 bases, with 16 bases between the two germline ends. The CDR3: CASRKVGQMNEKLFF. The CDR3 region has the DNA TGTGCCAGCAGAAAGGTCGGACAGATGAATGAAAAACTGTTTTTT.

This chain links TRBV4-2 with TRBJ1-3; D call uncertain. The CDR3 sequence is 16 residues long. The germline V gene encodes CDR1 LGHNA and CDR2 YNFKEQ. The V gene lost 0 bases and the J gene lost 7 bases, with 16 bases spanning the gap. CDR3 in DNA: TGTGCCAGCAGCCAAGATTACGCCGCGTCCCGTAACACCATATATTTT. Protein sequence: CASSQDYAASRNTIYF.

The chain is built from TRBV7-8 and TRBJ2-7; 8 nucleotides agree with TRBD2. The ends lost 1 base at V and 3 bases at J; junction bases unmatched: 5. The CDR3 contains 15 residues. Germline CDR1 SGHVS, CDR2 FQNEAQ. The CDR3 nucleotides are TGTGCCAGCAGCTTAGGTGGAGCGGGGGTCTACGAGCAGTACTTC. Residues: CASSLGGAGVYEQYF. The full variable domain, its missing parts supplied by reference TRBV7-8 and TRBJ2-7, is GAGVSQSPRYKVAKRGQDVALRCDPISGHVSLFWYQQALGQGPEFLTYFQNEAQLDKSGLPSDRFFAERPEGSVSTLKIQRTQQEDSAVYLCASSLGGAGVYEQYFGPGTRLTVT.

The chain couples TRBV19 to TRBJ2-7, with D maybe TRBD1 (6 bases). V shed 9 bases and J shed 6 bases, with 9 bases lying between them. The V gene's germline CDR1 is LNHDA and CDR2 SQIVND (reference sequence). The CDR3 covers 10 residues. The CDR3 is CARQGPEQYF. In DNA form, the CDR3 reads TGTGCCAGACAGGGTCCCGAGCAGTACTTC. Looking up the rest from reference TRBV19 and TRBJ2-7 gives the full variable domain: DGGITQSPKYLFRKEGQNVTLSCEQNLNHDAMYWYRQDPGQGLRLIYYSQIVNDFQKGDIAEGYSVSREKKESFPLTVTSAQKNPTAFYLCARQGPEQYFGPGTRLTVT.

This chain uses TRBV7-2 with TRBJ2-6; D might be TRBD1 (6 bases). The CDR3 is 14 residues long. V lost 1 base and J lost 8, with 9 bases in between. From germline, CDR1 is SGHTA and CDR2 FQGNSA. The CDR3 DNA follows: TGTGCCAGCAGCTTAGTGCAGGGGTCCAACGTCCTGACTTTC. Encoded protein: CASSLVQGSNVLTF.

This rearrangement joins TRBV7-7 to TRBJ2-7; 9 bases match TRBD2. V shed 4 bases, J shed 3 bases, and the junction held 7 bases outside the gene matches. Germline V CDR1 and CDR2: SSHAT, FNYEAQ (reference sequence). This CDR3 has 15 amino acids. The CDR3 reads CASSSGLAGIYEQYF. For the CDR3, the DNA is TGTGCCAGCAGCTCGGGACTAGCTGGAATCTACGAGCAGTACTTC. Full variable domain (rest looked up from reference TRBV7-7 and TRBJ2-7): GAGVSQSPRYKVTKRGQDVTLRCDPISSHATLYWYQQALGQGPEFLTYFNYEAQPDKSGLPSDRFSAERPEGSISTLTIQRTEQRDSAMYRCASSSGLAGIYEQYFGPGTRLTVT.

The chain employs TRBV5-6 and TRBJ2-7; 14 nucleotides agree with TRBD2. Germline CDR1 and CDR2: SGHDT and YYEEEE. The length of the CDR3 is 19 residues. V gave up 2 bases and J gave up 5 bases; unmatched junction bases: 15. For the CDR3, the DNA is TGTGCCAGCAGCTTTCTAGCGGGGGGACTAGCGGGAGTACGGAACGAGCAGTACTTC. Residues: CASSFLAGGLAGVRNEQYF.

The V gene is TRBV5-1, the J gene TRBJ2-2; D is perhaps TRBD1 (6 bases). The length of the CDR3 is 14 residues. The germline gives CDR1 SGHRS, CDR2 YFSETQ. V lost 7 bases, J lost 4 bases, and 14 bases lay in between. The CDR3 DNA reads TGCGCCAGCTTCCAGCAGGGGAGCACCGGGGAGCTGTTTTTT. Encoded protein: CASFQQGSTGELFF. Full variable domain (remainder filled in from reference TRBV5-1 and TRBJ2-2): KAGVTQTPRYLIKTRGQQVTLSCSPISGHRSVSWYQQTPGQGLQFLFEYFSETQRNKGNFPGRFSGRQFSNSRSEMNVSTLELGDSALYLCASFQQGSTGELFFGEGSRLTVL.

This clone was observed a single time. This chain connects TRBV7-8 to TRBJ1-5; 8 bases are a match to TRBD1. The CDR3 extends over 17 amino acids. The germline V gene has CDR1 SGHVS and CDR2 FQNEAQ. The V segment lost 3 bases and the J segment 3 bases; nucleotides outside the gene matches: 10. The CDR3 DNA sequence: TGTGCCAGCAGCTTCGGACAGGGTTCATCCCCCAATCAGCCCCAGCATTTT. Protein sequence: CASSFGQGSSPNQPQHF.

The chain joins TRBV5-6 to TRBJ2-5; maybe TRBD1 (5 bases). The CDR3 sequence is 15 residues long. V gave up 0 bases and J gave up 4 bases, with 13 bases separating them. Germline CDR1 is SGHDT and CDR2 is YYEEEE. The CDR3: CASSLATRVTETQYF. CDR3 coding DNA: TGTGCCAGCAGCTTGGCCACCAGGGTTACAGAGACCCAGTACTTC.

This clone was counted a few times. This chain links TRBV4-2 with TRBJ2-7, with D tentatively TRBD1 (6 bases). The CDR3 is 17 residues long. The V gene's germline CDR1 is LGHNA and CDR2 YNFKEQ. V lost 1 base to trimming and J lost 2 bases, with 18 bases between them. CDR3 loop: CASSQGTGTPMTYEQYF. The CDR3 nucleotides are TGTGCCAGCAGCCAAGGTACCGGGACACCCATGACCTACGAGCAGTACTTC.

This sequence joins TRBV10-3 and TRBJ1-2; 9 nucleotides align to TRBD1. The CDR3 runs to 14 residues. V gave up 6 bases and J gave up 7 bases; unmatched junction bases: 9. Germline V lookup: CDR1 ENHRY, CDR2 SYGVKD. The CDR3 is CAIRGDRDRSGYTF. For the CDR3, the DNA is TGTGCCATCAGGGGGGACAGGGACCGCAGTGGCTACACCTTC.

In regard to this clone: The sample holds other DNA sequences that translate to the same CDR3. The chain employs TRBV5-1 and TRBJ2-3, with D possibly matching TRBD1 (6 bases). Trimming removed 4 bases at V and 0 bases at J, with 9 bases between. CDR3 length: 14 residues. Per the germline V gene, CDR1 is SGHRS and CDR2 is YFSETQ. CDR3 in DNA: TGCGCCAGCAGCCCTGGACAGAGCACAGATACGCAGTATTTT. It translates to CASSPGQSTDTQYF.

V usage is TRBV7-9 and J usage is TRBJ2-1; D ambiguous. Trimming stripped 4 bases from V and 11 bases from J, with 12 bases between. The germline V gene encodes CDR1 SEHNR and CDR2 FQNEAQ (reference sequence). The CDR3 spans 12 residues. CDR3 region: CASSSDTLKQFF. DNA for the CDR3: TGTGCCAGCAGCTCCGACACCCTTAAGCAGTTCTTC.

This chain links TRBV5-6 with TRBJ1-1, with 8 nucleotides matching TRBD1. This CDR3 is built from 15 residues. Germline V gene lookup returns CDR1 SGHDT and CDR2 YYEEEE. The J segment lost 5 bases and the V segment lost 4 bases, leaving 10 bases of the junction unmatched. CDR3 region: CASSQRGQGRTEAFF. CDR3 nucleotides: TGTGCCAGCAGCCAGCGAGGACAGGGAAGGACTGAAGCTTTCTTT.

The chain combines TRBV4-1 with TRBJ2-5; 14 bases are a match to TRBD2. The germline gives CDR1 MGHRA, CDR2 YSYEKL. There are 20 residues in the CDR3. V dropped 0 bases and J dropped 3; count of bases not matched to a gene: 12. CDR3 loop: CASSQDYGLAGGGRKETQYF. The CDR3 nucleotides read TGCGCCAGCAGCCAAGATTACGGACTAGCGGGGGGCGGGCGGAAAGAGACCCAGTACTTC.